This TCR beta chain was captured by sequencing in a study of cytomegalovirus exposure and HLA in healthy donors. Study overall: The same platform was used for the 110 or so validation repertoires as for the 600 to 700 first-cohort repertoires, as reported in a later analysis.

The protocol was immunoSEQ multiplex PCR, while the TCRdb copy is restricted to in-frame clones and leaves out a portion. The sample lists 76,000 or so clones, approximately 93% occurring once. The CDR3 loop spans 19 amino acids. Unmatched junction bases numbered 13, after V lost 5 bases and J lost 1 base. CDR1 is SGHKS, CDR2 YYEKEE, per germline (reference sequence). The sequencing input was PBMCs. The TCR sequence derives from a woman between 18 and 29 years old in good health and CMV-seropositive. This chain connects TRBV5-5 to TRBJ2-1, with 12 bases identical to TRBD2. The chain's CDR3 is CASRTTSGGHFQSYNEQFF. As DNA, the CDR3 is TGTGCCAGCAGAACGACTAGCGGGGGCCATTTCCAGTCCTACAATGAGCAGTTCTTC.